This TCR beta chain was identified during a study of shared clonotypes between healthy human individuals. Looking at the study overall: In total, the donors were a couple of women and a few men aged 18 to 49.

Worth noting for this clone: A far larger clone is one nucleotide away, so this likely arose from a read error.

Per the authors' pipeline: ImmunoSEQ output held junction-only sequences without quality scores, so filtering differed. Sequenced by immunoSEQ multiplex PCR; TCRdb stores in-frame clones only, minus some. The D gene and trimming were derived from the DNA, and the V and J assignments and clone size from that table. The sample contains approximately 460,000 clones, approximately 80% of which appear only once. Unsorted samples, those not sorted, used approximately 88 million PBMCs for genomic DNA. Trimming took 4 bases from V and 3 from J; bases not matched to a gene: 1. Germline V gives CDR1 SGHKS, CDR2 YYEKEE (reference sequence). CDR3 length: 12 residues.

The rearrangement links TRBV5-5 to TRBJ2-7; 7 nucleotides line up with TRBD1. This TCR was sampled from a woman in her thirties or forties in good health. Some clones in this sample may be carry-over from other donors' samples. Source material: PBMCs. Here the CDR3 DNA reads TGTGCCAGCAGCCGGGACAGCTACGAGCAGTACTTC. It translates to CASSRDSYEQYF.